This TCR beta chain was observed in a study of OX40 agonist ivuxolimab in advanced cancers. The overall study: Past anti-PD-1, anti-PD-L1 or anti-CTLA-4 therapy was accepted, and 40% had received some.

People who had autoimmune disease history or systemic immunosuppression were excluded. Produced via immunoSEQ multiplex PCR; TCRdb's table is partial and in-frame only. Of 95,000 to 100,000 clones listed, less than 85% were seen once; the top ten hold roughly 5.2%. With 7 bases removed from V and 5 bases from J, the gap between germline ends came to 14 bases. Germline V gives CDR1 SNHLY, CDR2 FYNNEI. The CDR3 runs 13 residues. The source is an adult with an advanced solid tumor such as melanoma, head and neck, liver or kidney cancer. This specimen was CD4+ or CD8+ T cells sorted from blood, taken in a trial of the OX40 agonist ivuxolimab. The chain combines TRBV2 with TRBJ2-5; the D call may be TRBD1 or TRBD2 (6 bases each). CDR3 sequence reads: CASTRGLGETQYF. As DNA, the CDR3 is TGTGCCAGCACTCGGGGGCTGGGGGAGACCCAGTACTTC.